The present T cell receptor beta chain was sequenced within a study of T cell repertoires in cytomegalovirus infection. General observations from the study: CMV-specific HLA-C-restricted TCR beta clonotypes dominated the ex vivo response.

This clonotype was counted many times. Antigen specificity is unknown. The V and J ends lost 8 bases and 2 bases respectively, with 15 bases between them. CDR3 length: 14 amino acids. Germline lookup yields CDR1 SEHNR and CDR2 FQNEAQ (reference sequence). TCRdb redid the calling of the reads with MiXCR, one entry per CDR3 protein. The sample yields approximately 500,000 distinct CDR3 sequences, approximately 16% seen once. The material sequenced was CD8+ T cells from PBMCs. This chain uses TRBV7-9 with TRBJ2-5; perhaps TRBD2 as D (6 bases). The receptor was isolated from a human donor in good health (CMV status not recorded). Some clones in this sample may be carry-over from other donors' samples. The CDR3 region is CASLGGILQETQYF. CDR3 nucleotide sequence: TGTGCCAGCTTGGGGGGAATTCTACAAGAGACCCAGTACTTC. Looking up the rest from reference TRBV7-9 and TRBJ2-5 gives the full variable domain: DTGVSQNPRHKITKRGQNVTFRCDPISEHNRLYWYRQTLGQGPEFLTYFQNEAQLEKSRLLSDRFSAERPKGSFSTLEIQRTEQGDSAMYLCASLGGILQETQYFGPGTRLLVL.